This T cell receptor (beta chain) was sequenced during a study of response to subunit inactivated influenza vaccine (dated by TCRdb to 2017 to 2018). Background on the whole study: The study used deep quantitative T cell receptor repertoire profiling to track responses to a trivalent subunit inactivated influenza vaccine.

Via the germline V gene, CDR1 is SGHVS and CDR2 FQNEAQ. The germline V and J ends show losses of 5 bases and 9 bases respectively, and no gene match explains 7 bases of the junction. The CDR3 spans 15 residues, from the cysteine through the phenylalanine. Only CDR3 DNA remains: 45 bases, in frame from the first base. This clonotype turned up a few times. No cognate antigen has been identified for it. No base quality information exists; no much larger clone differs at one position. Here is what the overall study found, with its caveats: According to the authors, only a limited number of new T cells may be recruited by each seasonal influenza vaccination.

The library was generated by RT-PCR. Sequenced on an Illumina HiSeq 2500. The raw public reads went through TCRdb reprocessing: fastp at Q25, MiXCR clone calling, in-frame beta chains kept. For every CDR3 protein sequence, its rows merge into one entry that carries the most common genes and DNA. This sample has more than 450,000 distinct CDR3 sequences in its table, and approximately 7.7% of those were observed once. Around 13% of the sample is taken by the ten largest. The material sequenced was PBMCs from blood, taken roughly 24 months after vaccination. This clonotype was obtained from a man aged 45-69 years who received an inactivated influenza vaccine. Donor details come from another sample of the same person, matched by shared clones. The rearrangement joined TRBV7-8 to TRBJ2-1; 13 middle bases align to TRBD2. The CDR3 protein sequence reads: CASSGGLAGEVEQFF. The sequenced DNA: TGTGCCAGCAGCGGCGGACTAGCGGGAGAGGTTGAGCAGTTCTTC. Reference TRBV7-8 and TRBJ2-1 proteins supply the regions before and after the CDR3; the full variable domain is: GAGVSQSPRYKVAKRGQDVALRCDPISGHVSLFWYQQALGQGPEFLTYFQNEAQLDKSGLPSDRFFAERPEGSVSTLKIQRTQQEDSAVYLCASSGGLAGEVEQFFGPGTRLTVL.